These 30 T cell receptor beta chains originate from one sample sequenced in a study of blood T cell repertoires in COVID-19. Sequenced by immunoSEQ multiplex PCR; TCRdb stores in-frame clones only, minus some. The sample holds around 230,000 clones; around 89% are singletons and the top ten take under 2.5%. Sequences were obtained from PBMCs or T cells enriched from blood (not recorded which). Source of these receptors: a middle-aged woman with acute COVID-19.

A word on this clone: No DNA is shown, since the ends of the CDR3 on it are uncertain; the CDR3 is the one TCRdb lists. The rearrangement joins TRBV4-3 to TRBJ1-2; whether TRBD1, the table's D call, matches the DNA was not checked. Germline V lookup: CDR1 LGHNA, CDR2 YSLEER. Termini included, the CDR3 measures 15 amino acids. The CDR3 is CASSQDFGPGYGYTF.

The chain links TRBV3-1 (or the pseudogene TRBV3-2) to TRBJ2-7, with a possible D match to TRBD1 (5 bases). The germline V gene encodes CDR1 LGHDT and CDR2 YNNKEL (reference sequence). CDR3 size: 15 residues. The germline V and J ends were trimmed by 0 bases and 1 base, with 10 bases remaining between them. The CDR3 reads CASSQDPGSSYEQYF. DNA for the CDR3: TGTGCCAGCAGCCAAGATCCAGGGTCATCCTACGAGCAGTACTTC.

Concerning this clone itself: Other DNA sequences in this specimen translate into the identical CDR3. The V call is TRBV29-1, the J call TRBJ2-3; D possibly corresponds to TRBD1 (6 bases). Germline V CDR1 and CDR2: SQVTM, ANQGSEA. The V and J ends lost 3 bases and 1 base respectively, with 8 bases between them. This CDR3 has 13 amino acids. Written as DNA, the CDR3 is TGCAGCGTTGACGAGGGGGGCACAGATACGCAGTATTTT. Protein sequence: CSVDEGGTDTQYF.

The chain's CDR3 is CASKRGGAYNEQFF. The CDR3 bases are TGTGCCAGCAAACGAGGGGGCGCATACAATGAGCAGTTCTTC. This chain links TRBV6-5 with TRBJ2-1, with 7 positions matching TRBD1. After removal of 7 bases from V and 4 bases from J, the junction contained 7 bases not matched to a gene. Germline V gives CDR1 MNHEY, CDR2 SVGAGI. The CDR3 runs to 14 residues.

This chain connects TRBV4-1 to TRBJ1-3, with a possible D match to TRBD1 (5 bases). Germline values: CDR1 MGHRA, CDR2 YSYEKL. The V gene lost 1 base and the J gene lost 0 bases, with 13 bases spanning the gap. The CDR3 has 17 residues. The CDR3 sequence: CASSQGGGLVSGNTIYF. The CDR3 DNA sequence: TGCGCCAGCAGCCAAGGGGGGGGACTAGTCTCTGGAAACACCATATATTTT.

This clone was recorded once. V and J are TRBV19 and TRBJ2-3; weak D call: TRBD2 (6 bases). The V gene lost 7 bases and the J gene lost 4 bases, with 12 bases spanning the gap. The CDR3 is 13 amino acids. Germline CDR1 and CDR2: LNHDA and SQIVND (reference sequence). The CDR3 loop reads CASTGGGSDTQYF. In nucleotides, the CDR3 is TGTGCCAGTACCGGGGGTGGGTCAGATACGCAGTATTTT.

V usage is TRBV19 and J usage is TRBJ1-2; 7 bases agree with TRBD1. V dropped 7 bases and J dropped 2; count of bases not matched to a gene: 10. Germline-derived CDR1 and CDR2 are LNHDA and SQIVND (reference sequence). This CDR3 has 15 amino acids. The CDR3 loop reads CASTARTGQNYGYTF. CDR3 bases: TGTGCCAGTACCGCCAGGACAGGCCAAAACTATGGCTACACCTTC.

The J gene is TRBJ1-2, the V gene TRBV7-9; no clear D. The V end lost 3 bases, the J end lost 4 bases, and 6 bases lay between the germline ends. This CDR3 is 12 amino acids long. Germline-derived CDR1 and CDR2 are SEHNR and FQNEAQ (reference sequence). In DNA, the CDR3 is TGTGCCAGCAGCTTCCCCAGCTATGGCTACACCTTC. Translation gives CASSFPSYGYTF.

CDR3 DNA sequence: TGTGCCAGCAGCTTCATAGCGGGTAGCACAGATACGCAGTATTTT. It is translated as CASSFIAGSTDTQYF. V is TRBV7-2 and J is TRBJ2-3, with 7 bases matching TRBD2. CDR1 and CDR2 from the germline V gene are SGHTA and FQGNSA. Trimming removed 3 bases from V and 0 bases from J; junction bases left unmatched: 3. CDR3 length: 15 amino acids. The variable domain in full, with the rest retrieved from reference TRBV7-2 and TRBJ2-3, is GAGVSQSPSNKVTEKGKDVELRCDPISGHTALYWYRQSLGQGLEFLIYFQGNSAPDKSGLPSDRFSAERTGGSVSTLTIQRTQQEDSAVYLCASSFIAGSTDTQYFGPGTRLTVL.

J is TRBJ2-3 and V is TRBV10-2; the match to TRBD2 covers 9 bases. Germline V gives CDR1 WSHSY, CDR2 SAAADI. The CDR3 is 14 residues long. V shed 6 bases, J shed 0 bases, and the junction held 1 base outside the gene matches. In DNA form, the CDR3 reads TGCGCCAGCAGGGCGGGAGGGAGCACAGATACGCAGTATTTT. Its translation is CASRAGGSTDTQYF.

J is TRBJ1-1 and V is TRBV5-1; D gene uncertain. V lost 5 bases to trimming and J lost 0 bases, with 11 bases between them. From germline, CDR1 is SGHRS and CDR2 YFSETQ. The CDR3 extends over 14 amino acids. The CDR3 DNA is TGCGCCAGCAGAAGAGGGCAGTTGAACACTGAAGCTTTCTTT. Protein sequence: CASRRGQLNTEAFF.

The V and J genes are TRBV5-1 and TRBJ2-3, with D uncertain. CDR3 length equals 13 residues. The V end lost 5 bases, the J end lost 2 bases, and 9 bases lay between the germline ends. Germline CDR1 SGHRS, CDR2 YFSETQ. The CDR3 loop is CASREAFTDTQYF. The CDR3 nucleotides read TGCGCCAGCAGAGAGGCCTTCACAGATACGCAGTATTTT.

The J gene is TRBJ2-1, the V gene TRBV29-1; 8 bases are shared with TRBD2. The CDR3 has 15 amino acids. With V trimmed by 6 bases and J by 8 bases, 15 bases remained unmatched. The germline V gene has CDR1 SQVTM and CDR2 ANQGSEA. The CDR3 is CSVDLGLVGTYEQFF. DNA of the CDR3: TGCAGCGTGGACCTGGGACTAGTGGGGACTTATGAGCAGTTCTTC.

CDR3: CASSPLGGSTNEKLFF. For the CDR3, the DNA is TGTGCCAGCTCACCACTAGGAGGGTCAACTAATGAAAAACTGTTTTTT. This chain uses TRBV18 with TRBJ1-4; no clear D. Trimming left V 1 base short and J 0 bases short, with 9 bases between. CDR3 length: 16 amino acids. The germline V gene encodes CDR1 KGHSH and CDR2 LQKENI.

On this clone itself: The junction differs from germline at one of its ends, possibly a read error. The chain has TRBV25-1 and TRBJ2-3; 7 nucleotides match TRBD1. CDR1 MGHDK and CDR2 SYGVNS come from the germline V gene. This CDR3 has 13 amino acids. CDR3 amino acids: CASRRQGTDTQYF. CDR3 DNA sequence: TGTGCCAGCAGGCGACAGGGCACGGATACGCAGTATTTT.

This clone turned up a few times. The chain has TRBV21-1 and TRBJ2-7; no DNA check was done on the table's D call, TRBD1. TRBV21-1 is flagged as a pseudogene. CDR3 length: 13 residues. This CDR3 reads CASSPQGACEQYF. The CDR3, as DNA: TGTGCCAGCAGCCCCCAGGGGGCGTGCGAGCAGTACTTC.

V is TRBV29-1 and J is TRBJ1-3; D is undetermined. The V and J ends lost 6 bases and 3 bases respectively, with 9 bases between them. Germline CDR1 reads SQVTM; CDR2 reads ANQGSEA. The CDR3 is 12 amino acids. The CDR3 is CSVSPGGNTIYF. The CDR3 bases are TGCAGCGTGTCACCAGGTGGAAACACCATATATTTT. The variable domain in full, with the rest retrieved from reference TRBV29-1 and TRBJ1-3, is SAVISQKPSRDICQRGTSLTIQCQVDSQVTMMFWYRQQPGQSLTLIATANQGSEATYESGFVIDKFPISRPNLTFSTLTVSNMSPEDSSIYLCSVSPGGNTIYFGEGSWLTVV.

This chain connects TRBV12-3 or TRBV12-4 to TRBJ2-7; weak D call: TRBD2 (7 bases). The CDR3 has 13 residues. V lost 7 bases and J 4 bases, leaving 14 bases between the germline ends. The CDR3 DNA reads as TGTGCCAGCAAGCGCGGGGGCCCTTACGAGCAGTACTTC. Amino acid sequence: CASKRGGPYEQYF.

The chain's CDR3 is CASSQPEAGAWMNTGELFF. CDR3 nucleotides: TGTGCCAGCAGCCAACCTGAAGCGGGAGCTTGGATGAACACCGGGGAGCTGTTTTTT. V and J are TRBV11-3 and TRBJ2-2, with 8 bases matching TRBD2. The V gene end was trimmed by 5 bases and the J gene end by 1 base; junction bases not matched to a gene: 15. This CDR3 is 19 amino acids long. Germline CDR1 SGHNT, CDR2 YENEEA.

The J gene is TRBJ2-2, the V gene TRBV9; tentatively, D is TRBD2 (6 bases). Germline CDR1 is SGDLS and CDR2 is YYNGEE. This CDR3 spans 16 amino acids. Trimming stripped 6 bases from V and 1 base from J, with 16 bases between. The CDR3 spells CASTARERMNTGELFF. As DNA, the CDR3 is TGTGCCAGCACCGCCCGGGAGCGGATGAACACCGGGGAGCTGTTTTTT.

V is TRBV23-1 and J is TRBJ1-5; TRBD1 aligns across 7 bases. TRBV23-1 qualifies as an ORF whose function is uncertain. Losses at the gene ends were 3 bases for V and 4 bases for J; bases not matched to a gene: 9. CDR3 length: 16 residues. This CDR3 is CASSQLRDRANQPQHF. CDR3 coding DNA: TGCGCCAGCAGTCAGCTCCGCGACAGGGCAAATCAGCCCCAGCATTTT.

This CDR3 is CASSGERGVITGELFF. The CDR3 DNA reads TGTGCCAGCAGTGGCGAGCGGGGGGTAATCACCGGGGAGCTGTTTTTT. This chain connects TRBV6-1 to TRBJ2-2, with 9 positions matching TRBD2. The CDR3 is made up of 16 amino acids. Germline lookup yields CDR1 MNHNS and CDR2 SASEGT. Trimming at V came to 4 bases and at J to 4 bases, leaving 7 bases not matched to a gene.

The chain combines TRBV14 with TRBJ2-1; the D gene is possibly TRBD1 (5 bases). The CDR3 consists of 15 residues. Germline-derived CDR1 and CDR2 are SGHDN and FVKESK. Trimming removed 6 bases from V and 9 bases from J, with 21 bases in between. The CDR3 sequence: CASRVSGAAQGEQFF. The CDR3 DNA reads as TGTGCCAGCAGAGTCAGTGGCGCGGCTCAGGGTGAGCAGTTCTTC.

The V call is TRBV7-2, the J call TRBJ1-2, with D tentatively TRBD1 (5 bases). This CDR3 region has 16 residues. Trimming pared 4 bases from V and 6 bases from J, leaving 21 bases between. In germline, CDR1 is SGHTA, CDR2 FQGNSA. The CDR3 DNA sequence: TGTGCCAGCAGCTCAAATGGGGCAGGCCGAGTTGATGGCTACACCTTC. Protein sequence: CASSSNGAGRVDGYTF.

The chain links TRBV5-5 to TRBJ1-4, with D tentatively TRBD1 (6 bases). The V end lost 1 base, the J end lost 8 bases, and 12 bases lay between the germline ends. Germline V gene lookup returns CDR1 SGHKS and CDR2 YYEKEE (reference sequence). The CDR3 runs 14 residues. The CDR3 protein is CASSLTGFQEKLFF. The CDR3 DNA is TGTGCCAGCAGCTTGACAGGGTTTCAAGAAAAACTGTTTTTT.

The chain couples TRBV21-1 to TRBJ2-5; no check of the table's D call, TRBD1, against the DNA was made. TRBV21-1 is reported as a pseudogene. This CDR3 region has 15 residues. CDR3 amino acids: CASSKGRTGVETQYF. In DNA, the CDR3 is TGTGCCAGCAGCAAAGGAAGGACAGGGGTAGAGACCCAGTACTTC.

V gene TRBV7-2 combines with J gene TRBJ2-7; 9 bases agree with TRBD1. The junction had 16 bases not matched to a gene; V was cut back by 7 bases and J by 0 bases. The CDR3 loop spans 18 amino acids. Germline CDR1 is SGHTA and CDR2 is FQGNSA. CDR3 in amino acids: CASTQGVGRDRASYEQYF. CDR3 DNA: TGTGCCAGCACCCAGGGGGTGGGTCGGGACAGGGCCTCCTACGAGCAGTACTTC.

The chain has TRBV5-1 and TRBJ2-2, with TRBD1 matching 7 bases. The CDR3 consists of 15 residues. Germline-derived CDR1 and CDR2 are SGHRS and YFSETQ. The junction had 5 bases not matched to a gene; V was cut back by 6 bases and J by 0 bases. CDR3 nucleotides: TGCGCCAGCACCCTCGACAGGGCGAACACCGGGGAGCTGTTTTTT. It yields the protein CASTLDRANTGELFF.

V gene TRBV18 combines with J gene TRBJ2-1, with a possible D match to TRBD1 (6 bases). Between the trimmed V and J ends, which lost 0 bases and 0 bases, there was a span of 6 bases. The length of the CDR3 is 15 residues. CDR1 KGHSH and CDR2 LQKENI come from the germline V gene. The CDR3 protein is CASSPPGASYNEQFF. The CDR3 DNA is TGTGCCAGCTCACCACCGGGGGCCTCCTACAATGAGCAGTTCTTC.

The genes are TRBV5-4 and TRBJ1-2; TRBD1 might be the D (5 bases). The CDR3 runs to 15 residues. Germline assignment: CDR1 SGHNT and CDR2 YYREEE (reference sequence). Between the trimmed V and J ends, which lost 4 bases and 4 bases, there was a span of 17 bases. The CDR3 DNA sequence: TGTGCCAGCAGCCCACAGACGCAGGGAATCTATGGCTACACCTTC. This gives the protein CASSPQTQGIYGYTF.